This TCR beta chain derives from a study of T cell changes during pregnancy in multiple sclerosis. CDR1 is LNHDA, CDR2 SQIVND, per germline (reference sequence). This CDR3 is built from 14 residues. The V gene end was trimmed by 7 bases and the J gene end by 4 bases; junction bases not matched to a gene: 6. Generated by immunoSEQ multiplex PCR, the TCRdb table keeps only in-frame clones and is missing some. The sample carries about 99,000 clones, around 93% recorded once. The clonotype was recovered from a female donor with multiple sclerosis, enrolled in a pregnancy study. The starting material was peripheral blood, obtained after pregnancy. This rearrangement joins TRBV19 to TRBJ1-1; TRBD1 agrees at 10 bases. This chain's CDR3 is CASTLGTGATEAFF. The CDR3 coding sequence is TGTGCCAGTACCCTAGGGACAGGGGCCACTGAAGCTTTCTTT. Supplemented by reference TRBV19 and TRBJ1-1, the full variable domain reads DGGITQSPKYLFRKEGQNVTLSCEQNLNHDAMYWYRQDPGQGLRLIYYSQIVNDFQKGDIAEGYSVSREKKESFPLTVTSAQKNPTAFYLCASTLGTGATEAFFGQGTRLTVV.